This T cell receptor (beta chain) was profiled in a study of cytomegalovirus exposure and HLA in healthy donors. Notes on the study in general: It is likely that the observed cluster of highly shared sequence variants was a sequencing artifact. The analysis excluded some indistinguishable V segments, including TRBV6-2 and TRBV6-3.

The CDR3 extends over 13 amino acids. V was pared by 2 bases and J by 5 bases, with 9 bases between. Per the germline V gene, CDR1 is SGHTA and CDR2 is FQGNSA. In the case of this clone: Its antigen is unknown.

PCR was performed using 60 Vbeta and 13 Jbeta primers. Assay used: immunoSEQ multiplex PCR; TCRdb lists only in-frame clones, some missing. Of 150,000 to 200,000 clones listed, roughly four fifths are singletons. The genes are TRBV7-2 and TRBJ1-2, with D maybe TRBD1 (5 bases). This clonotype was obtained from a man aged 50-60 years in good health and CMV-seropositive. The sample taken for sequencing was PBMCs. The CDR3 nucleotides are TGTGCCAGCAGCTTACTAGGGGATTATGGCTACACCTTC. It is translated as CASSLLGDYGYTF.